This TCR beta chain originates from a study of T cell changes during pregnancy in multiple sclerosis. Assay: immunoSEQ multiplex PCR; the TCRdb copy retains only in-frame clones and omits some. The data contain approximately 38,000 clones, around 91% of them singletons. This receptor was identified in a female donor with multiple sclerosis, enrolled in a pregnancy study. The input for sequencing was CD8+ T cells from peripheral blood mononuclear cells, taken in the second trimester of pregnancy.

The CDR3, as DNA: TGTGCCAGTACCCCACAGGGAAGTGGGCAGACCCAGTACTTC. Protein: CASTPQGSGQTQYF. The gene calls are TRBV19 and TRBJ2-5; perhaps TRBD1 as D (6 bases). Germline CDR1 and CDR2: LNHDA and SQIVND (reference sequence). Trimming left V 7 bases short and J 6 bases short, with 18 bases between. The CDR3 has 14 amino acids.